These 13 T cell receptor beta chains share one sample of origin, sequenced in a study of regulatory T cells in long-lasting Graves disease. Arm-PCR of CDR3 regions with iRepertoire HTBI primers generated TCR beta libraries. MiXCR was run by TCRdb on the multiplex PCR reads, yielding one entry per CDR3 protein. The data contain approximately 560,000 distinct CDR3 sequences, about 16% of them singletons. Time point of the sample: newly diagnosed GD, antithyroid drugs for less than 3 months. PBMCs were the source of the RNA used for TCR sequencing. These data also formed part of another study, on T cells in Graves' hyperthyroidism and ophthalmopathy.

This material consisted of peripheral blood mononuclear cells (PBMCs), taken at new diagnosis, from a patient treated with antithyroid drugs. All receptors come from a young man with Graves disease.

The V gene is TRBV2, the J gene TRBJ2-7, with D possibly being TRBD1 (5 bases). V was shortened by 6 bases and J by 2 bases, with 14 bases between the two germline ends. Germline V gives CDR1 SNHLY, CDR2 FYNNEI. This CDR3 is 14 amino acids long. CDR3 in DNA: TGTGCCAGCAGACCTCTTGACAGTCCCTACGAGCAGTACTTC. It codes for CASRPLDSPYEQYF.

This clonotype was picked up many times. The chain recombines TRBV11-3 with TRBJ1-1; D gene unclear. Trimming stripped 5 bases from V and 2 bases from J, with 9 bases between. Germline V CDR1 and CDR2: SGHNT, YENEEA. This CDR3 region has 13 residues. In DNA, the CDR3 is TGTGCCAGCAGCGGTGACTCAAACACTGAAGCTTTCTTT. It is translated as CASSGDSNTEAFF.

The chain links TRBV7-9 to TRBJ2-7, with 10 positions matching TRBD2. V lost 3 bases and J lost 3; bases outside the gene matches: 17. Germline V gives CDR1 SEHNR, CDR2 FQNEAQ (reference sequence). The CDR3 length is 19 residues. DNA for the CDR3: TGTGCCAGCAGCTTTAGGGACCCCGCCGGGACTAGCGAATTCTACGAGCAGTACTTC. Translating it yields CASSFRDPAGTSEFYEQYF.

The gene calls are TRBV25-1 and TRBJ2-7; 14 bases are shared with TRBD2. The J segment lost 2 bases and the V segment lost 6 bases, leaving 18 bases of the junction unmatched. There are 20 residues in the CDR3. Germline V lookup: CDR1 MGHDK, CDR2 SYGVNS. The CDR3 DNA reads TGTGCCAGCAGCGTACAAAGCGCCATCCCGGGACTAGCGGGAGCCTACGAGCAGTACTTC. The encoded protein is CASSVQSAIPGLAGAYEQYF.

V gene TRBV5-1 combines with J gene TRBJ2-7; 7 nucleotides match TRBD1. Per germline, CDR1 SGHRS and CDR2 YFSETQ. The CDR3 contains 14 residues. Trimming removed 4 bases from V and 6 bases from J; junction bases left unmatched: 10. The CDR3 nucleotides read TGCGCCAGCAGCGTAACCGGGACAGAACCCGAGCAGTACTTC. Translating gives CASSVTGTEPEQYF.

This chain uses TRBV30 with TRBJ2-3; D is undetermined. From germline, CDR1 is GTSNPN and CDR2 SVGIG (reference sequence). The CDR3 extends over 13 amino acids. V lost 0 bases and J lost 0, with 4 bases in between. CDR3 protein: CAWSVKSTDTQYF. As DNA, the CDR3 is TGTGCCTGGAGTGTAAAGAGCACAGATACGCAGTATTTT. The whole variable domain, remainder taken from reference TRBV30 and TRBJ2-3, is SQTIHQWPATLVQPVGSPLSLECTVEGTSNPNLYWYRQAAGRGLQLLFYSVGIGQISSEVPQNLSASRPQDRQFILSSKKLLLSDSGFYLCAWSVKSTDTQYFGPGTRLTVL.

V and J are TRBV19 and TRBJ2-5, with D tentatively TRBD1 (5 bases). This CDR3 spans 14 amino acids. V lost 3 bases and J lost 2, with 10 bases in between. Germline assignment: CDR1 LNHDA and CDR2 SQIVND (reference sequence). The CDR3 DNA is TGTGCCAGTAGTATTTCTAAGGGGCAAGAGACCCAGTACTTC. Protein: CASSISKGQETQYF.

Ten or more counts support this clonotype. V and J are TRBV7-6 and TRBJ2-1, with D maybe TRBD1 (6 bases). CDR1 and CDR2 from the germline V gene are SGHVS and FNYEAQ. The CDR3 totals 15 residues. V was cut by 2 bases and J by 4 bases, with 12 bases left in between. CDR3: CASSLNQGHYNEQFF. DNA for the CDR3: TGTGCCAGCAGCTTAAACCAGGGGCATTACAATGAGCAGTTCTTC. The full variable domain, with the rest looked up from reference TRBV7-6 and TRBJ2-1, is GAGVSQSPRYKVTKRGQDVALRCDPISGHVSLYWYRQALGQGPEFLTYFNYEAQQDKSGLPNDRFSAERPEGSISTLTIQRTEQRDSAMYRCASSLNQGHYNEQFFGPGTRLTVL.

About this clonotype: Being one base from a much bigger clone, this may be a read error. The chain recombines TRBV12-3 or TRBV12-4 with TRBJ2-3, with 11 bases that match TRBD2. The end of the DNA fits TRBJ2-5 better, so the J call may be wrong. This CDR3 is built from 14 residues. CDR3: CASSPTSGIGTQYF. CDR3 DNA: TGTGCCAGCAGTCCGACTAGCGGGATTGGGACCCAGTACTTC.

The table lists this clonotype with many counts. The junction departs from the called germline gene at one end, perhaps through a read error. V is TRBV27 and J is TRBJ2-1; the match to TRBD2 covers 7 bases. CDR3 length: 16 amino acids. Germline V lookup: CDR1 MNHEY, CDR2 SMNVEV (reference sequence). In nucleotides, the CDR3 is TGTGCCAGCAGCTTATTGGGCGGGAGCTCCTACAATGAGCAGTTCTTC. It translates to CASSLLGGSSYNEQFF.

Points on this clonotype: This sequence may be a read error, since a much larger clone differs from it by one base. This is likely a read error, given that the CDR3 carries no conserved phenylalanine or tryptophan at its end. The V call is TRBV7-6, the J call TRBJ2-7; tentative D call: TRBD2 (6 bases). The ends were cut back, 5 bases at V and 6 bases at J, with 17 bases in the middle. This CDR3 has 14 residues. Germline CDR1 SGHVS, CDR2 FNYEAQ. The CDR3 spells CASSTDWGLGEQYS. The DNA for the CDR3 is TGTGCCAGCAGCACGGACTGGGGACTCGGCGAGCAGTACTCC.

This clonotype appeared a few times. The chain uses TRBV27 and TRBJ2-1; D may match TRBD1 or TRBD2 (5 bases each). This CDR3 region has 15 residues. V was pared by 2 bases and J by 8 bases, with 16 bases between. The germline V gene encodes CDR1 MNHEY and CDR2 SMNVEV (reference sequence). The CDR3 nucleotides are TGTGCCAGCAGTTTACCGGGACCCCCAGTTGATGAGCAGTTCTTC. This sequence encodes CASSLPGPPVDEQFF.

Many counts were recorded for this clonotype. CDR3 nucleotide sequence: TGTGCCAGCAGTTATTGGGGTGGTTTGGCTGAAGCTTTCTTT. It yields the protein CASSYWGGLAEAFF. The chain links TRBV6-9 to TRBJ1-1; D is undetermined. Germline loops: CDR1 MNHGY, CDR2 SVAAGI. The length of the CDR3 is 14 residues. Trimming removed 1 base from V and 6 bases from J, with 12 bases in between.